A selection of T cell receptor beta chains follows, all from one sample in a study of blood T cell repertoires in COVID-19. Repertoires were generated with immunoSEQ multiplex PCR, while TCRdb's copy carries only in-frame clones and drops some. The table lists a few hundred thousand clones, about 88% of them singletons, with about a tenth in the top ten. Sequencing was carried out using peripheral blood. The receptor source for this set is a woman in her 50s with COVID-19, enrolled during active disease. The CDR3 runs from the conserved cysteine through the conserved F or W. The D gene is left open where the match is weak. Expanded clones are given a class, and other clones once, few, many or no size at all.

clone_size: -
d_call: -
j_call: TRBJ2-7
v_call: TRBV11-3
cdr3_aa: CASSLQAQNYEQYF
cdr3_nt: TGTGCCAGCAGCTTACAGGCCCAGAACTACGAGCAGTACTTC

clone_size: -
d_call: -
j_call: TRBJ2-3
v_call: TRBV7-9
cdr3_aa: CASSLAGGPGDTQYF
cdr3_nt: TGTGCCAGCAGCTTGGCAGGGGGGCCTGGAGATACGCAGTATTTT

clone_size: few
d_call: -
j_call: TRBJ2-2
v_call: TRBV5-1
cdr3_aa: CASSPGTGELFF
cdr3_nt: TGCGCCAGCAGCCCCGGTACCGGGGAGCTGTTTTTT

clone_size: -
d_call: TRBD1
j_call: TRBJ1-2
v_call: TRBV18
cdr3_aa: CASSVDRNYGYTF
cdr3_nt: TGTGCCAGCTCAGTGGACAGGAACTATGGCTACACCTTC

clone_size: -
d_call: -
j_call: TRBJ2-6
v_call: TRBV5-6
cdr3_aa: CASSLTGGLPGANVLTF
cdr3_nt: TGTGCCAGCAGCTTGACAGGAGGGCTCCCTGGGGCCAACGTCCTGACTTTC

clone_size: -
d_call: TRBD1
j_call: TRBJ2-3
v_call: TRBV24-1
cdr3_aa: CATSDVGQEYTDTQYF
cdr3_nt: TGTGCCACCAGTGATGTAGGACAGGAGTACACAGATACGCAGTATTTT

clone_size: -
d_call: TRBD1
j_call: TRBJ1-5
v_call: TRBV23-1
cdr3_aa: CASTPGQGTGNQPQHF
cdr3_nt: TGCGCCAGCACCCCGGGACAGGGGACCGGCAATCAGCCCCAGCATTTT

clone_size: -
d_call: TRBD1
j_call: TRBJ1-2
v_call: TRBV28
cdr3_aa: CASSSTWTGNYGYTF
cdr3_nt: TGTGCCAGCAGTTCGACCTGGACAGGGAACTATGGCTACACCTTC

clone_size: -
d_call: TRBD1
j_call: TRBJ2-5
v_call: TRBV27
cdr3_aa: CASSYRGRGETQYF
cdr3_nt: TGTGCCAGCAGTTACAGGGGGCGCGGGGAGACCCAGTACTTC

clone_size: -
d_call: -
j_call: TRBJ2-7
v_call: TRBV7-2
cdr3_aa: CASTSPPSEQYF
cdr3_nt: TGTGCCAGCACTTCACCCCCCAGCGAGCAGTACTTC

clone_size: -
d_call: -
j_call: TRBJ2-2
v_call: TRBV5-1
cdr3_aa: CASSFDGGTNTGELFF
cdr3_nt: TGCGCCAGCAGCTTCGACGGGGGGACAAACACCGGGGAGCTGTTTTTT

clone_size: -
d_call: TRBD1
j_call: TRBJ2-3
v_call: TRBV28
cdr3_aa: CASSLRGHTQYF
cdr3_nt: TGTGCCAGCAGCCTCAGGGGGCATACGCAGTATTTT

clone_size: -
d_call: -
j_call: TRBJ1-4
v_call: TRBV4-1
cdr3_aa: CASSQRNEKLFF
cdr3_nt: TGCGCCAGCAGCCAGAGAAATGAAAAACTGTTTTTT

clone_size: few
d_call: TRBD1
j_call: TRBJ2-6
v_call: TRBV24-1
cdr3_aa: CATSDPTGGGGANVLTF
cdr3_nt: TGTGCCACCAGTGACCCCACAGGGGGCGGTGGGGCCAACGTCCTGACTTTC

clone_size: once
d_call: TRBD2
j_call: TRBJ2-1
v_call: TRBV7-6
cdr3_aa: CASSLPGLAGAANEQFF
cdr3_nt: TGTGCCAGCAGCCTCCCGGGACTAGCGGGGGCGGCCAATGAGCAGTTCTTC

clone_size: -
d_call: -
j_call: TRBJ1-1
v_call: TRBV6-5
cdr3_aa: CASRAGGTRNPEAFF
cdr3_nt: TGTGCCAGCAGAGCGGGGGGCACTAGGAACCCTGAAGCTTTCTTT

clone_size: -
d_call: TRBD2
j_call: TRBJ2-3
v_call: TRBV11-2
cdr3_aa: CASSPLAGAIQNTQYF
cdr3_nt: TGTGCCAGCAGCCCCCTAGCGGGGGCGATCCAGAATACGCAGTATTTT

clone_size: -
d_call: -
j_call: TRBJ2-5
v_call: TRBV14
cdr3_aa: CASSQVRQQETQYF
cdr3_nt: TGTGCCAGCAGCCAAGTCCGACAGCAAGAGACCCAGTACTTC

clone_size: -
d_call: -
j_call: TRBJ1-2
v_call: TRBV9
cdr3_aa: CASSAENDRPFYGYTF
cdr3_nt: TGTGCCAGCAGCGCCGAGAATGACAGGCCCTTCTATGGCTACACCTTC

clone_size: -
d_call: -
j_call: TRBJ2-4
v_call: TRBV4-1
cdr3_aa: CASSQGAGAKNIQYF
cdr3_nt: TGCGCCAGCAGCCAAGGGGCGGGAGCCAAAAACATTCAGTACTTC

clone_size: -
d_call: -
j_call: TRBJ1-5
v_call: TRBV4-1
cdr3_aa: CASSQSEGGNQPQHF
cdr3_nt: TGCGCCAGCAGCCAAAGTGAAGGAGGCAATCAGCCCCAGCATTTT

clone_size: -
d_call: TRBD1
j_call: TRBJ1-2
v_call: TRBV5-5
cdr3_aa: CASRSTGGAYGYTF
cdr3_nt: TGTGCCAGCAGATCGACAGGGGGCGCTTATGGCTACACCTTC

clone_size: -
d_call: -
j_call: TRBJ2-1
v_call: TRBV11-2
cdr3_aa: CASSLSRVGNEQFF
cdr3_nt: TGTGCCAGCAGCTTATCCCGGGTTGGTAATGAGCAGTTCTTC

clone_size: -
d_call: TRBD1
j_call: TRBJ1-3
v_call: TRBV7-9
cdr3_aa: CASSRDRIPNAGNTIYF
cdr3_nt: TGTGCCAGCAGCCGGGACAGAATCCCTAATGCGGGAAACACCATATATTTT

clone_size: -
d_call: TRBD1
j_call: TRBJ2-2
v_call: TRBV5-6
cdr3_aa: CASSLRTGANTGELFF
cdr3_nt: TGTGCCAGCAGCCTTCGGACAGGGGCGAACACCGGGGAGCTGTTTTTT

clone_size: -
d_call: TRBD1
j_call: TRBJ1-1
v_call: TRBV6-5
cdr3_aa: CASTFDRGRSSEAFF
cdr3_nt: TGTGCCAGCACCTTCGACAGGGGAAGATCGTCTGAAGCTTTCTTT

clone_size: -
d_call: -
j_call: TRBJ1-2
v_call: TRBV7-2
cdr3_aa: CASSPGAGIQNYGYTF
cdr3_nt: TGTGCCAGCAGCCCAGGGGCAGGGATTCAAAACTATGGCTACACCTTC

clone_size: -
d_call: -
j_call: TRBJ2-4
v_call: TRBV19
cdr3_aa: CASSMRDSLIKNIQYF
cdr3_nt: TGTGCCAGTAGTATGCGCGACAGCTTAATCAAAAACATTCAGTACTTC

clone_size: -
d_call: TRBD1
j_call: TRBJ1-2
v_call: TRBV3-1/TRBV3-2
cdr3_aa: CASSPGDRENGYTF
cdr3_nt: TGTGCCAGCAGCCCCGGGGACAGGGAAAACGGCTACACCTTC

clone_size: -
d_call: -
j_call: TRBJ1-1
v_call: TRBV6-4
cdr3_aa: CASSVGKNTEAFF
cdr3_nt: TGTGCCAGCAGTGTCGGGAAGAACACTGAAGCTTTCTTT

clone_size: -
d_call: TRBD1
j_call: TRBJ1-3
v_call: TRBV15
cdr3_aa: CATSPRFRGRLDTIYF
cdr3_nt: TGTGCCACCAGCCCTCGTTTCAGGGGGCGGTTAGACACCATATATTTT

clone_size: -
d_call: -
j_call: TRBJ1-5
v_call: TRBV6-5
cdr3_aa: CASISYRDIQPQHF
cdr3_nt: TGTGCCAGCATCTCTTACCGGGACATTCAGCCCCAGCATTTT

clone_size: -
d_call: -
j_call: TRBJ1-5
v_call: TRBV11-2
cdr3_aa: CASSFRRFSPGGYQPQHF
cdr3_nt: TGTGCCAGCAGCTTTAGACGTTTTTCCCCGGGGGGGTATCAGCCCCAGCATTTT

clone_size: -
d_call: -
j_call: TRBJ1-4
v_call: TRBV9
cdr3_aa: CASSVGGVWGGNEKLFF
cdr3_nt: TGTGCCAGCAGCGTAGGTGGTGTGTGGGGGGGAAATGAAAAACTGTTTTTT

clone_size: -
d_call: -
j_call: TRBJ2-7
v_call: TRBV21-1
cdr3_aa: CASSKAREGMGEQYF
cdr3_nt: TGTGCCAGCAGCAAAGCGCGGGAGGGGATGGGCGAGCAGTACTTC

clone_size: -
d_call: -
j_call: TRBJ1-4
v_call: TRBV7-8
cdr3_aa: CASSLTAGEKLFF
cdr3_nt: TGTGCCAGCAGCTTAACAGCAGGCGAAAAACTGTTTTTT

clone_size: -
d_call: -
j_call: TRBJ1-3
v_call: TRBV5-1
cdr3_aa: CASSLDAGPGNTIYF
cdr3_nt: TGCGCCAGCAGCTTGGACGCAGGGCCTGGAAACACCATATATTTT

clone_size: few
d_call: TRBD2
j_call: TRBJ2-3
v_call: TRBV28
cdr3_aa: CASTSGLAGKDTQYF
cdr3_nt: TGTGCCAGCACCTCCGGACTAGCGGGGAAAGATACGCAGTATTTT

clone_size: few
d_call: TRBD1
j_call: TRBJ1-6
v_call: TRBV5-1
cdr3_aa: CASSLVRTGLNSPLHF
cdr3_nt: TGCGCCAGCAGCTTGGTTCGGACAGGGTTGAATTCACCCCTCCACTTT

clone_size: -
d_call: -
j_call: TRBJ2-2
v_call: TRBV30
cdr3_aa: CAWTYTGELFF
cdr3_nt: TGTGCCTGGACGTACACCGGGGAGCTGTTTTTT